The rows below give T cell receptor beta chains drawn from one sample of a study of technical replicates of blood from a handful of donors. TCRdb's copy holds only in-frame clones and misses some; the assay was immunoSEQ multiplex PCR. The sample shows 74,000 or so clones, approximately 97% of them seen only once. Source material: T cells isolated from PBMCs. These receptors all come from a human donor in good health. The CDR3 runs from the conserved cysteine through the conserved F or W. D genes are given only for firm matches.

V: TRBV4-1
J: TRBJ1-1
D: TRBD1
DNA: TGCGCCAGCAGCCAATTACCGGGACAGGGAGCCATGAACACTGAAGCTTTCTTT
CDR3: CASSQLPGQGAMNTEAFF

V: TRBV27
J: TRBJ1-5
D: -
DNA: TGTGCCAGCAGTGTCGCTCCAGGGGACCCTAGCAATCAGCCCCAGCATTTT
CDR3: CASSVAPGDPSNQPQHF

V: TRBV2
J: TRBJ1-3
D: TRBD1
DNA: TGTGCCAGCAGTGAACAGGGGGACGGAAACACCATATATTTT
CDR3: CASSEQGDGNTIYF

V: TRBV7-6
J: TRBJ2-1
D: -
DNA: TGTGCCAGCAGCTTAGGCGTTCACCTTGAGCAGTTCTTC
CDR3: CASSLGVHLEQFF

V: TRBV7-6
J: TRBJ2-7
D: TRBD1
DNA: TGTGCCAGCAGCTTGGACAGGGCGGACGAGCAGTACTTC
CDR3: CASSLDRADEQYF

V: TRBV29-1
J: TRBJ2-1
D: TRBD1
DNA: TGCAGCGTTGAAGTGGGACAGGGGTTCTACAATGAGCAGTTCTTC
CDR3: CSVEVGQGFYNEQFF

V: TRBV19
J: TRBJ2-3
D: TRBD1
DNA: TGTGCCAGTAGTACGGACAGGGCCCCAAGCACAGATACGCAGTATTTT
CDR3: CASSTDRAPSTDTQYF

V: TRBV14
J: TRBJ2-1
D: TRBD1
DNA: TGTGCCAGCAGCCAAGACGGGACAGTTCTAGATGAGCAGTTCTTC
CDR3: CASSQDGTVLDEQFF

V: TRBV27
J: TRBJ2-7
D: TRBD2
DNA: TGTGCCAGCAGTCCGGTGGGCGGGAGGTATTCCTACGAGCAGTACTTC
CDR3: CASSPVGGRYSYEQYF

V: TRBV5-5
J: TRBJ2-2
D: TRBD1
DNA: TGTGCCAGCAGCCGCAGGGTCGGACAGGAGAACACCGGGGAGCTGTTTTTT
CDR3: CASSRRVGQENTGELFF

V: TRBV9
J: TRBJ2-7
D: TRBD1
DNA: TGTGCCAGCAGCGTGGGACAGCCTACATCCTCACCCTACGAGCAGTACTTC
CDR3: CASSVGQPTSSPYEQYF

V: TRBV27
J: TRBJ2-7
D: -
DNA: TGTGTCAGCAGTTTAGGCGGTGGGACTCTTTCCTACGAGCAGTACTTC
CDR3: CVSSLGGGTLSYEQYF

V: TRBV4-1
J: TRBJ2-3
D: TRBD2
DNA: TGCGCCAGCAGCCACGTCGGGAGGGCCTTTCGCACAGATACGCAGTATTTT
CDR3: CASSHVGRAFRTDTQYF

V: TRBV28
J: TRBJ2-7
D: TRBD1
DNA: TGTGCCAGTTTTTCGGGACAGGGAAACGAGCAGTACTTC
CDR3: CASFSGQGNEQYF